One sample yielded the 16 T cell receptor beta chains listed below, sequenced in a study of shared clonotypes between healthy human individuals. The data were produced by immunoSEQ multiplex PCR, yet TCRdb's version contains in-frame clones alone and is incomplete. The sample includes 1,500,000 or so clones, 98% seen only once; the top ten take roughly 0.36%. The sequenced material came from naive CD4+ T cells sorted from blood. Subset in this sample: CD45RA+ positively selected. The source of these receptors is a man in his thirties or forties in good health.

The count of this clone is one. This rearrangement joins TRBV5-4 to TRBJ2-3, with TRBD1 identical over 9 bases. J was trimmed by 5 bases and V by 4 bases; bases with no gene match: 2. Germline V CDR1 and CDR2: SGHNT, YYREEE (reference sequence). This CDR3 has 13 residues. The DNA for the CDR3 is TGTGCCAGCAGCCCGGACAGGGGAGATACGCAGTATTTT. It codes for CASSPDRGDTQYF.

The chain joins TRBV7-2 to TRBJ2-3; perhaps D is TRBD1 or TRBD2 (8 bases each). Trimming took 5 bases from V and 1 from J, leaving 19 bases between them. There are 17 residues in the CDR3. Germline V gives CDR1 SGHTA, CDR2 FQGNSA. DNA of the CDR3: TGTGCCAGCAGCCCGCCCAGGGGGCGGGGGGGCACAGATACGCAGTATTTT. Translation: CASSPPRGRGGTDTQYF.

The genes are TRBV5-1 and TRBJ2-3; 11 positions agree with TRBD2. CDR3 size: 18 residues. CDR1 is SGHRS, CDR2 YFSETQ, per germline. The V and J ends lost 0 bases and 3 bases, in that order; junction bases with no gene match: 9. The CDR3 region is CASSLELAGARGTDTQYF. The CDR3 nucleotides are TGCGCCAGCAGCTTGGAACTAGCGGGAGCTAGGGGGACAGATACGCAGTATTTT.

The rearrangement uses TRBV11-2 and TRBJ2-7, with a tentative D call TRBD1 (5 bases). The CDR3 runs 14 residues. With 1 base removed from V and 4 bases from J, the gap between germline ends came to 11 bases. CDR1 is SGHAT, CDR2 FQNNGV, per germline. For the CDR3, the DNA is TGTGCCAGCAGCTTAGTTGGGGCACGGTACGAGCAGTACTTC. Its translation is CASSLVGARYEQYF.

The V call is TRBV7-9, the J call TRBJ2-7; D not certain. Germline CDR1 SEHNR, CDR2 FQNEAQ (reference sequence). The CDR3 runs 15 residues. Trimming left V 5 bases short and J 0 bases short, with 14 bases between. In nucleotides, the CDR3 is TGTGCCAGCAGCCCCCCGGGCGGAAGCTCCTACGAGCAGTACTTC. Translation gives CASSPPGGSSYEQYF.

This rearrangement joins TRBV29-1 to TRBJ1-2; D is ambiguous. Germline V CDR1 and CDR2: SQVTM, ANQGSEA. Between the trimmed V and J ends, which lost 4 bases and 8 bases, there was a span of 14 bases. This CDR3 has 12 residues. CDR3: CSVVGGAEGYTF. CDR3 nucleotides: TGCAGCGTTGTAGGCGGAGCGGAGGGCTACACCTTC.

The gene calls are TRBV7-3 and TRBJ2-3; 9 nucleotides align to TRBD2. The V gene end was trimmed by 4 bases and the J gene end by 0 bases; junction bases not matched to a gene: 2. In germline, CDR1 is SGHTA, CDR2 FQGTGA. The CDR3 extends over 15 amino acids. CDR3 residues: CASSSAGGSTDTQYF. The CDR3 coding sequence is TGTGCCAGCAGCTCAGCGGGAGGAAGCACAGATACGCAGTATTTT.

The V and J genes are TRBV2 and TRBJ2-5; 11 nucleotides line up with TRBD1. The length of the CDR3 is 15 residues. V lost 9 bases to trimming and J lost 3 bases; unmatched junction nucleotides: 9. Germline values: CDR1 SNHLY, CDR2 FYNNEI. The CDR3 loop is CAREGTGGRKETQYF. The CDR3 DNA reads TGTGCCAGAGAGGGGACAGGGGGTCGAAAAGAGACCCAGTACTTC.

CDR3 nucleotides: TGTGCCAGCAGTGAATTCGCAGGATCAAGACCCCCCTACGAGCAGTACTTC. It yields the protein CASSEFAGSRPPYEQYF. The chain has TRBV6-1 and TRBJ2-7; D gene uncertain. The V end was cut by 2 bases, the J end by 2 bases, with 19 bases between. This CDR3 comprises 17 residues. Looked up from germline, CDR1 is MNHNS and CDR2 is SASEGT.

The chain joins TRBV6-5 to TRBJ2-3; 8 positions match TRBD2. The V and J ends lost 4 bases and 3 bases, in that order; junction bases with no gene match: 6. The CDR3 extends over 15 amino acids. CDR1 is MNHEY, CDR2 SVGAGI, per germline. CDR3: CASSSPSGPTDTQYF. The CDR3 DNA follows: TGTGCCAGCAGTTCACCTAGCGGGCCAACAGATACGCAGTATTTT.

This chain connects TRBV2 to TRBJ1-1; D is uncertain. Germline lookup yields CDR1 SNHLY and CDR2 FYNNEI. V was pared by 1 base and J by 1 base, with 7 bases between. This CDR3 region has 14 residues. CDR3: CASSEEARNTEAFF. The CDR3 DNA reads TGTGCCAGCAGTGAAGAAGCTAGGAACACTGAAGCTTTCTTT.

The V and J genes are TRBV7-6 and TRBJ2-5; TRBD1 aligns across 8 bases. The J segment lost 1 base and the V segment lost 2 bases, leaving 6 bases of the junction unmatched. This CDR3 spans 16 amino acids. Germline values: CDR1 SGHVS, CDR2 FNYEAQ. The CDR3 protein is CASSLFSGTGQETQYF. The CDR3 nucleotides are TGTGCCAGCAGCTTATTCTCCGGGACAGGCCAAGAGACCCAGTACTTC.

This chain uses TRBV9 with TRBJ2-3; 9 bases agree with TRBD1. CDR1 is SGDLS, CDR2 YYNGEE, per germline. The CDR3 is 15 residues long. The junction had 7 bases not matched to a gene; V was cut back by 4 bases and J by 4 bases. For the CDR3, the DNA is TGTGCCAGCAGCATTCCGGGACAGGGACCAGATACGCAGTATTTT. This translates into CASSIPGQGPDTQYF.

This clone was counted once. The chain recombines TRBV6-6 with TRBJ1-5; 7 bases match TRBD1. V was pared by 6 bases and J by 2 bases, with 7 bases of the junction left unmatched. This CDR3 has 15 amino acids. Germline V gene lookup returns CDR1 MNHNY and CDR2 SVGAGI (reference sequence). DNA for the CDR3: TGTGCCAGCAGGGACAGGCCCTCAGGCAATCAGCCCCAGCATTTT. Translating gives CASRDRPSGNQPQHF.

Comment on this clone: This same CDR3 is encoded by further DNA sequences in the sample. The rearrangement links TRBV30 to TRBJ1-4; no reliable D call. The CDR3 extends over 12 amino acids. In germline, CDR1 is GTSNPN, CDR2 SVGIG (reference sequence). The V end lost 0 bases, the J end lost 7 bases, and 6 bases lay between the germline ends. CDR3 DNA sequence: TGTGCCTGGAGTGTACAAGGTGAAAAACTGTTTTTT. Protein: CAWSVQGEKLFF.

This chain connects TRBV11-1 to TRBJ2-2; D assignment may be TRBD1 or TRBD2 (5 bases each). CDR1 is SGHAT and CDR2 is FQDESV in the germline V gene (reference sequence). The V end was cut by 8 bases, the J end by 1 base, with 14 bases between. The CDR3 sequence is 15 residues long. The CDR3 DNA is TGTGCCAGCCAGATGGGACCGCTGAACACCGGGGAGCTGTTTTTT. It codes for CASQMGPLNTGELFF.